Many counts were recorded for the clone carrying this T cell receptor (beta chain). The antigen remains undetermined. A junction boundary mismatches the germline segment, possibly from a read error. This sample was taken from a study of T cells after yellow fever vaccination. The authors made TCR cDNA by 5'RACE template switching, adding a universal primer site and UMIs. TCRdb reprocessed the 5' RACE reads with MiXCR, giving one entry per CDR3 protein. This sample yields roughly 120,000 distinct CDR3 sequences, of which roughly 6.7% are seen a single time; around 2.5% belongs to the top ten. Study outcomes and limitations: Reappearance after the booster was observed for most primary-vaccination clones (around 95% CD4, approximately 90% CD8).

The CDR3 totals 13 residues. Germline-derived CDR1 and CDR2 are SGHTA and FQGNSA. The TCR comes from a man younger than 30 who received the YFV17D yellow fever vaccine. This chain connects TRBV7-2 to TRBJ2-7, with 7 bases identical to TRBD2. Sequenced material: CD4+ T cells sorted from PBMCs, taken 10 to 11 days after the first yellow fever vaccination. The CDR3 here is CASSLEAGYVQYF. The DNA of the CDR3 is TGTGCCAGCAGCTTAGAAGCGGGGTACGTGCAGTACTTC.